Listed below are T cell receptor beta chains from one sample, sequenced in a study of hypomethylating agent response in myelodysplastic syndrome. Data came from immunoSEQ multiplex PCR; TCRdb stores just in-frame clones and leaves some out. This table holds over 8,000 clones, 83% found once. The sample was bone marrow, taken before or after starting hypomethylating agent treatment for myelodysplastic syndrome (not recorded which). The receptors derive from a human donor with myelodysplastic syndrome. Each CDR3 is given with its conserved first and last residue. D genes are given only for firm matches. The size field is filled for only some rows; it gives once, few, many or a size class.

d_call: TRBD1
v_call: TRBV19
j_call: TRBJ1-2
clone_size: NA
cdr3_aa: CASSIGTGLNYGYTF
cdr3_nt: TGTGCCAGTAGTATTGGGACAGGACTAAACTATGGCTACACCTTC

d_call: TRBD1
v_call: TRBV18
j_call: TRBJ1-2
clone_size: NA
cdr3_aa: CASSPRQGDGYTF
cdr3_nt: TGTGCCAGCTCACCACGGCAGGGGGACGGCTACACCTTC

d_call: TRBD1
v_call: TRBV9
j_call: TRBJ2-1
clone_size: NA
cdr3_aa: CASSPGQGDEQFF
cdr3_nt: TGTGCCAGCAGCCCCGGACAGGGCGATGAGCAGTTCTTC

d_call: TRBD2
v_call: TRBV5-1
j_call: TRBJ2-3
clone_size: once
cdr3_aa: CASSLGGGRGSTDTQYF
cdr3_nt: TGCGCCAGCAGCTTGGGCGGGGGGCGAGGTAGCACAGATACGCAGTATTTT

d_call: TRBD1
v_call: TRBV5-1
j_call: TRBJ2-5
clone_size: once
cdr3_aa: CASSFTGGLQETQYF
cdr3_nt: TGCGCCAGCAGCTTCACAGGGGGGCTCCAAGAGACCCAGTACTTC

d_call: TRBD1
v_call: TRBV6-5
j_call: TRBJ1-2
clone_size: NA
cdr3_aa: CASSYGTGPFYGYTF
cdr3_nt: TGTGCCAGCAGTTACGGGACAGGGCCTTTCTATGGCTACACCTTC

d_call: NA
v_call: TRBV29-1
j_call: TRBJ2-5
clone_size: NA
cdr3_aa: CSAVQGRETQYF
cdr3_nt: TGCAGCGCTGTACAGGGGAGGGAGACCCAGTACTTC

d_call: NA
v_call: TRBV5-1
j_call: TRBJ2-2
clone_size: once
cdr3_aa: CASSLRGGDGELFF
cdr3_nt: TGCGCCAGCAGCCTACGAGGGGGGGACGGGGAGCTGTTTTTT

d_call: NA
v_call: TRBV19
j_call: TRBJ1-2
clone_size: NA
cdr3_aa: CASSITRDYGYTF
cdr3_nt: TGTGCCAGTAGTATAACCAGGGACTATGGCTACACCTTC

d_call: TRBD1
v_call: TRBV7-9
j_call: TRBJ2-7
clone_size: NA
cdr3_aa: CASSLDRWGQGTYEQYF
cdr3_nt: TGTGCCAGCAGCTTAGATAGGTGGGGACAGGGGACCTACGAGCAGTACTTC

d_call: NA
v_call: TRBV5-1
j_call: TRBJ1-4
clone_size: NA
cdr3_aa: CASSQGVNEKLFF
cdr3_nt: TGCGCCAGCAGCCAGGGAGTTAATGAAAAACTGTTTTTT

d_call: NA
v_call: TRBV5-6
j_call: TRBJ2-1
clone_size: NA
cdr3_aa: CASSSTGIYNEQFF
cdr3_nt: TGTGCCAGCAGCTCTACAGGGATCTACAATGAGCAGTTCTTC

d_call: NA
v_call: TRBV25-1
j_call: TRBJ2-5
clone_size: NA
cdr3_aa: CASSEYGQETQYF
cdr3_nt: TGTGCCAGCAGTGAATATGGGCAAGAGACCCAGTACTTC

d_call: TRBD2
v_call: TRBV30
j_call: TRBJ2-1
clone_size: NA
cdr3_aa: CAWSVRGGLSYNEQFF
cdr3_nt: TGTGCCTGGAGTGTACGGGGGGGGCTCTCCTACAATGAGCAGTTCTTC

d_call: NA
v_call: TRBV5-1
j_call: TRBJ2-7
clone_size: NA
cdr3_aa: CASLPRGQASYEQYF
cdr3_nt: TGCGCCAGCCTCCCCCGCGGTCAGGCTTCCTACGAGCAGTACTTC

d_call: TRBD1
v_call: TRBV28
j_call: TRBJ2-1
clone_size: NA
cdr3_aa: CASSLEGARHNEQFF
cdr3_nt: TGTGCCAGCAGTTTAGAGGGGGCGCGACACAATGAGCAGTTCTTC

d_call: NA
v_call: TRBV7-8
j_call: TRBJ2-7
clone_size: NA
cdr3_aa: CASSLWGTRLGEQYF
cdr3_nt: TGTGCCAGCAGCTTATGGGGGACCCGCCTCGGCGAGCAGTACTTC

d_call: TRBD2
v_call: TRBV28
j_call: TRBJ2-1
clone_size: NA
cdr3_aa: CASSSRTSVTYNEQFF
cdr3_nt: TGTGCCAGCAGTTCCCGGACTAGCGTCACCTACAATGAGCAGTTCTTC

d_call: NA
v_call: TRBV6-1
j_call: TRBJ1-5
clone_size: few
cdr3_aa: CASSAGQPQHF
cdr3_nt: TGTGCCAGCAGTGCGGGACAGCCCCAGCATTTT

d_call: NA
v_call: TRBV7-9
j_call: TRBJ1-1
clone_size: NA
cdr3_aa: CASSFTSGGPNTEAFF
cdr3_nt: TGTGCCAGCAGCTTTACCTCCGGTGGCCCCAACACTGAAGCTTTCTTT

d_call: TRBD1
v_call: TRBV15
j_call: TRBJ1-5
clone_size: NA
cdr3_aa: CATSRRTGGVQPQHF
cdr3_nt: TGTGCCACCAGCAGAAGGACAGGGGGCGTACAGCCCCAGCATTTT

d_call: NA
v_call: TRBV5-1
j_call: TRBJ2-1
clone_size: NA
cdr3_aa: CASSEGHPDPYNEQFF
cdr3_nt: TGCGCCAGCAGCGAGGGACACCCAGATCCCTACAATGAGCAGTTCTTC

d_call: NA
v_call: TRBV7-2
j_call: TRBJ1-3
clone_size: NA
cdr3_aa: CASSLVRVSGNTIYF
cdr3_nt: TGTGCCAGCAGCTTGGTCAGGGTCTCTGGAAACACCATATATTTT

d_call: NA
v_call: TRBV7-2
j_call: TRBJ2-3
clone_size: NA
cdr3_aa: CASSELGFTDTQYF
cdr3_nt: TGTGCCAGCAGTGAATTGGGATTCACAGATACGCAGTATTTT

d_call: NA
v_call: TRBV18
j_call: TRBJ2-1
clone_size: NA
cdr3_aa: CASSPPTGTRYDNEQFF
cdr3_nt: TGTGCCAGCTCACCCCCGACCGGGACGCGGTACGACAATGAGCAGTTCTTC

d_call: NA
v_call: TRBV30
j_call: TRBJ2-2
clone_size: NA
cdr3_aa: CAWNRRNTGELFF
cdr3_nt: TGTGCCTGGAATCGCAGGAACACCGGGGAGCTGTTTTTT

d_call: TRBD1
v_call: TRBV20-1
j_call: TRBJ1-4
clone_size: NA
cdr3_aa: CSASRTGFLFF
cdr3_nt: TGCAGTGCTAGCCGGACAGGATTTCTGTTTTTT

d_call: NA
v_call: TRBV19
j_call: TRBJ1-2
clone_size: once
cdr3_aa: CASTSGYYGYTF
cdr3_nt: TGTGCCAGTACGTCAGGGTACTATGGCTACACCTTC